The clone carrying this T cell receptor beta chain has only a few counts. The antigen remains unidentified. The sample originates from a study of early T cells in non-severe SARS-CoV-2 infection. Overall study context: Sequencing used unsorted whole-blood bulk RNA, so chains lack pairing.

Individual cDNA molecules received unique molecular identifiers during library preparation. TCRdb itself ran the 5' RACE reads through MiXCR, one entry per CDR3 protein. The sample records 50,000 to 80,000 distinct CDR3 sequences, less than 5% being singletons. Notes on the study in general: Matches to VDJdb favored anti-spike CD8 responses and missed private and CD4 specificities.

The sequence derives from an adult who was a healthcare worker with PCR-confirmed SARS-CoV-2 infection or an uninfected control (not recorded which). The sample was whole blood.

As DNA, the CDR3 is TGTGCCAGCAGTTTAGGGCAGGGGATACAAGAGACCCAGTACTTC. Its translation is CASSLGQGIQETQYF. The chain has TRBV12-3 or TRBV12-4 and TRBJ2-5; tentatively, D is TRBD1 (6 bases). V lost 1 base and J lost 2, with 11 bases in between. CDR3 length: 15 amino acids.